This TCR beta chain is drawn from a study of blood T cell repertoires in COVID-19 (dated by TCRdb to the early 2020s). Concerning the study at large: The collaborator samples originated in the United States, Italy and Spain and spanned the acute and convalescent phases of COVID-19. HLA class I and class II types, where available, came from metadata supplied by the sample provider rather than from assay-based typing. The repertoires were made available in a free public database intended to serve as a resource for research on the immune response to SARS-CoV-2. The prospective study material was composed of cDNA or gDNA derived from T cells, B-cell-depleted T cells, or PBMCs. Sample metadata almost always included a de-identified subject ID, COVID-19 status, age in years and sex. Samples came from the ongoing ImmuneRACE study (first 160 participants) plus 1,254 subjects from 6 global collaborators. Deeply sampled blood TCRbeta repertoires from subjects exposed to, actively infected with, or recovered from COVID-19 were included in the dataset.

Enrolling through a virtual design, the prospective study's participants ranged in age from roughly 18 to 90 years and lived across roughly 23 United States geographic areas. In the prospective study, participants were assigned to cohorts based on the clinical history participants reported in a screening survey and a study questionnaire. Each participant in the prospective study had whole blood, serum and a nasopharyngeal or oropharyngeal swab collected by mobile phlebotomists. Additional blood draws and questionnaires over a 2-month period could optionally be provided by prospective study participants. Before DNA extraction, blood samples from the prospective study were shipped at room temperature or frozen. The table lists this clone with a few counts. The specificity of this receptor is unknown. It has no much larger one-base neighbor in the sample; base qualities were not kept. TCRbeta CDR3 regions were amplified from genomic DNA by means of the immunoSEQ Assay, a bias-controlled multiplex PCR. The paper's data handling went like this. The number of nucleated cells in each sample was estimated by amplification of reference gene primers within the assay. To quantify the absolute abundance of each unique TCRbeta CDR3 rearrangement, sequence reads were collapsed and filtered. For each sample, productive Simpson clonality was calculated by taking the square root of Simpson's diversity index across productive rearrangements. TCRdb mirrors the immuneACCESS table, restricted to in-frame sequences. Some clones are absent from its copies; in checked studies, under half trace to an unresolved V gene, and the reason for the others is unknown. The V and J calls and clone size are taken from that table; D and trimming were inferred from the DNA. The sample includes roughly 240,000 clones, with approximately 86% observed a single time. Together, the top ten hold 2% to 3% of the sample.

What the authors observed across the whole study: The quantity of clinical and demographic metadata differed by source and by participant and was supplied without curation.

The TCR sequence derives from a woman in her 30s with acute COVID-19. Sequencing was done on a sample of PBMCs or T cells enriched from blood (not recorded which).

Here is the DNA: TGTGCCAGCAGTAGAAGGGGGGGCGTCGGAGAGACCCAGTACTTC. This gives the protein CASSRRGGVGETQYF. The rearrangement joined TRBV7-9 to TRBJ2-5; the D gene is perhaps TRBD2, on 7 matching bases. Trimming at the junction amounts to 6 bases on V and 4 bases on J, and the germline ends lie 18 bases apart. The germline V gene (reference sequence) yields SEHNR for CDR1 and FQNEAQ for CDR2. From the cysteine up to the phenylalanine, the CDR3 has a length of 15 residues. CDR3 DNA is the only sequence kept; it has 45 bases, read in frame from the first base.